The TCR beta chain described here comes from a study of cytomegalovirus exposure and HLA in healthy donors. CDR3 length: 15 amino acids. J was trimmed by 7 bases and V by 5 bases; bases with no gene match: 8. Germline values: CDR1 SGHNT, CDR2 YENEEA. PCR amplification relied on 60 Vbeta primers (plus 13 Jbeta primers). Libraries were prepared by immunoSEQ multiplex PCR; TCRdb keeps only in-frame clonotypes and omits some of them. The sample has about 160,000 clones, 70% to 80% seen once. This receptor was obtained from a woman in her thirties or forties in good health and CMV-seronegative. The chain uses TRBV11-3 and TRBJ2-7; 13 nucleotides line up with TRBD2. Sequencing was done on a sample of PBMCs. The CDR3 protein is CASSLGLAGVYEQYF. DNA for the CDR3: TGTGCCAGCAGCCTTGGACTAGCGGGAGTATATGAGCAGTACTTC.